These 5 T cell receptor beta chains were sequenced from one sample in a study of cytomegalovirus exposure and HLA in healthy donors. Amplification used 60 Vbeta primers and 13 Jbeta primers. Produced via immunoSEQ multiplex PCR; TCRdb's table is partial and in-frame only. The data contain roughly 110,000 clones, around 78% of them singletons. Sequences were obtained from PBMCs. The receptor set was obtained from a young man in good health and CMV-seronegative.

Note on this clone: Other DNA sequences within the sample encode an identical CDR3. The chain joins TRBV19 to TRBJ2-7; D remains unclear. The CDR3 totals 14 residues. V was clipped by 0 bases and J by 7 bases, with 13 bases between them. CDR1 LNHDA and CDR2 SQIVND come from the germline V gene (reference sequence). CDR3 coding DNA: TGTGCCAGTAGTATAGATCTTAGAGATTATGAGCAGTACTTC. This translates into CASSIDLRDYEQYF. Full variable domain (rest looked up from reference TRBV19 and TRBJ2-7): DGGITQSPKYLFRKEGQNVTLSCEQNLNHDAMYWYRQDPGQGLRLIYYSQIVNDFQKGDIAEGYSVSREKKESFPLTVTSAQKNPTAFYLCASSIDLRDYEQYFGPGTRLTVT.

The chain links TRBV10-3 to TRBJ2-2, with 8 positions matching TRBD2. Germline V gene sequence: CDR1 ENHRY, CDR2 SYGVKD. With V trimmed by 10 bases and J by 2 bases, 9 bases remained unmatched. This CDR3 has 15 amino acids. CDR3 nucleotides: TGTGCCACGACCAGCGGGGGACGAAACACCGGGGAGCTGTTTTTT. Protein product: CATTSGGRNTGELFF.

The rearrangement joins TRBV5-4 to TRBJ1-4; 7 bases line up with TRBD1. The germline CDR1 and CDR2 sequences are SGHNT and YYREEE (reference sequence). The V segment lost 2 bases and the J segment 4 bases; nucleotides outside the gene matches: 8. The CDR3 has 16 residues. The CDR3 sequence: CASSLNRDSLNEKLFF. The CDR3 DNA sequence: TGTGCCAGCAGCTTAAACCGGGACAGCCTTAATGAAAAACTGTTTTTT.

The chain is built from TRBV7-9 and TRBJ2-7; perhaps TRBD1 as D (7 bases). Trimming pared 5 bases from V and 3 bases from J, leaving 17 bases between. CDR1 and CDR2 (germline): SEHNR, FQNEAQ (reference sequence). CDR3 length: 15 amino acids. CDR3: CASSLRQGGNYEQYF. The CDR3 DNA reads TGTGCCAGCAGCCTACGTCAGGGGGGAAACTACGAGCAGTACTTC. Full variable domain (remainder filled in from reference TRBV7-9 and TRBJ2-7): DTGVSQNPRHKITKRGQNVTFRCDPISEHNRLYWYRQTLGQGPEFLTYFQNEAQLEKSRLLSDRFSAERPKGSFSTLEIQRTEQGDSAMYLCASSLRQGGNYEQYFGPGTRLTVT.

For this clone: The sample holds other DNA sequences that translate to the same CDR3. This chain uses TRBV5-1 with TRBJ1-1; 9 bases are shared with TRBD1. In germline, CDR1 is SGHRS, CDR2 YFSETQ. V gave up 4 bases and J gave up 1 base; unmatched junction bases: 2. The CDR3 contains 14 residues. DNA for the CDR3: TGCGCCAGCAGCCCGGGACAGGGGAACACTGAAGCTTTCTTT. This encodes CASSPGQGNTEAFF.